This T cell receptor (beta chain) was sequenced for a study of CD4+ T cells in melanoma (dated by TCRdb to about 2022). With respect to the entire study: Neoantigen-specific CD4+ T cells in human melanoma were investigated in the study. Beyond this particular receptor, the publication reports: Neoantigen-specific CD4+ T cells in melanoma were reported to show diverse differentiation states. Neoantigen-specific CD4+ T cells were reported to be correlated with the function of CD8+ T cells, macrophages and B cells.

In regard to this clone: This clone's antigen is unknown. Base qualities are not provided; no much larger clone lies one nucleotide away.

A distance of 3 bases separates the germline ends of V and J, which lose 5 bases and 8 bases respectively. From a lookup of the germline V gene, CDR1 and CDR2 are MRHNA and SNTAGT. Measured from the cysteine to the phenylalanine, the CDR3 is 10 residues long. Just the 30-base CDR3 DNA is kept, in frame starting at base 1. Libraries were constructed by the immunoSEQ multiplex PCR assay. TCRdb re-hosts the immuneACCESS table, in-frame sequences only. Its copies lack some clones; in the studies checked, an unresolved V gene accounts for under half of them, and the cause for the rest is not known. This sample gives around 110,000 clones in total; about 92% of them show up just once. The ten largest clones take up roughly 3.1% of the sample. Donors were patients with melanoma.

The origin of this receptor is a human donor with melanoma. The sequence links TRBV6-4 to TRBJ1-4, with an unclear D gene assignment. Material for sequencing was peripheral blood. The DNA sequence reads TGTGCCAGCAGTAGCGAAAAACTGTTTTTT. It translates to CASSSEKLFF.